This is a list of T cell receptor beta chains from one sample in a study of shared T cell receptors in the human thymus. Using immunoSEQ multiplex PCR, the repertoire was profiled, and TCRdb retains in-frame clones only, with some absent. The data contain roughly 710,000 clones, 70% to 90% of them seen just once; the ten biggest clones take up around 0.0099%. These data were also reused for a study on human thymus T cells.

Input material: thymocytes. Receptor source: a girl under three years old with a congenital heart defect. The CDR3 runs from the conserved cysteine through the conserved F or W. A D gene is named only where the DNA matches it firmly. Part of the rows lack a size; the others show once, few, many or a class for expanded clones.

d_gene,v_gene,j_gene,abundance,CDR3nt,CDR3aa
TRBD1,TRBV6-6,TRBJ1-2,.,TGTGCCAGCAGTTTGGACAGGGGGCTTGTCCCCTATGGCTACACCTTC,CASSLDRGLVPYGYTF
.,TRBV5-1,TRBJ2-5,.,TGCGCCAGCAGCTTGGGGCGGACAGACCAAGAGACCCAGTACTTC,CASSLGRTDQETQYF
.,TRBV10-1,TRBJ1-4,.,TGCGCCAGCCTATGTGGGCCACACAAGACAGGAACTAATGAAAAACTGTTTTTT,CASLCGPHKTGTNEKLFF
TRBD1,TRBV5-6,TRBJ1-4,.,TGTGCCAGCAGCTTGGGGGGGGCAGGGGGTCATGAAAAACTGTTTTTT,CASSLGGAGGHEKLFF
TRBD1,TRBV5-1,TRBJ1-2,few,TGCGCCAGCAGCTTGACCCGACAGGGAATAAAAGTCGCGGACTATGGCTACACCTTC,CASSLTRQGIKVADYGYTF
.,TRBV11-2,TRBJ2-1,few,.,CASSLFLSNEQFF
TRBD2,TRBV5-1,TRBJ2-2,.,TGCGCCAGCAGCCGATTTGTACTAGCGGGGAGACCTACCACGAACACCGGGGAGCTGTTTTTT,CASSRFVLAGRPTTNTGELFF
.,TRBV25-1,TRBJ2-2,.,TGTGCCAGCAGCGGTTACACCGGGGAGCTGTTTTTT,CASSGYTGELFF
.,TRBV7-6,TRBJ1-1,.,TGTGCCAGCAGCCCTGGGCCAGGGGCCGGCGGAATTAGCCCTGAAGCTTTCTTT,CASSPGPGAGGISPEAFF
TRBD2,TRBV2,TRBJ2-3,.,TGTGCCAGCTGGTCTAGCGGCCGATGGGATACGCAGTATTTT,CASWSSGRWDTQYF
TRBD1,TRBV7-2,TRBJ2-5,.,TGTGCCAGCAGCGACAGGGGCCCGGAGACCCAGTACTTC,CASSDRGPETQYF
.,TRBV30,TRBJ2-1,.,TGTGCCTGGAGTGACCGGGGGGCTCCCCATGAGCAGTTCTTC,CAWSDRGAPHEQFF
.,TRBV19,TRBJ2-7,.,TGTGCCAGTAGTTATAGGCTCGGGACAATCCAAATTACCTCCTACGAGCAGTACTTC,CASSYRLGTIQITSYEQYF
.,TRBV27,TRBJ1-1,.,TGTGCCAGCAGTTTATTGAGTAGGGGTCCCCCACTAAACACTGAAGCTTTCTTT,CASSLLSRGPPLNTEAFF
.,TRBV28,TRBJ2-1,.,TGTGCCAGCAGTCAAATTTACAGGGCTTCCTACAATGAGCAGTTCTTC,CASSQIYRASYNEQFF
.,TRBV18,TRBJ1-2,.,TGTGCCAGCTCACCAGGCCGTCTGGCTGGCTACACCTTC,CASSPGRLAGYTF
TRBD2,TRBV7-9,TRBJ2-1,once,TGTGCCAGCAGCTCCCGGGACTACTCCTACAATGAGCAGTTCTTC,CASSSRDYSYNEQFF
.,TRBV19,TRBJ1-2,.,TGTGCCAGTAGTCCTCCGGGCTATGGCTACACCTTC,CASSPPGYGYTF
.,TRBV6-6,TRBJ2-5,.,TGTGCCAGCAGTTCCCTGGGAGTAGCTCCAAATACGACCCAGTACTTC,CASSSLGVAPNTTQYF
TRBD1,TRBV6-1,TRBJ2-7,.,TGTGCCAGCAGTAACGGACAGGGGACCTACGAGCAGTACTTC,CASSNGQGTYEQYF
.,TRBV5-4,TRBJ1-2,.,TGTGCCAGCAGCTTGGATCCAAAAATACCTATGAACTATGGCTACACCTTC,CASSLDPKIPMNYGYTF
.,TRBV6-1,TRBJ1-1,.,TGTGCCAGCAGTGAAGCGTTAAACGGACAGCACACTGAAGCTTTCTTT,CASSEALNGQHTEAFF
TRBD1,TRBV5-4,TRBJ1-3,.,TGTGCCAGCAGCTTGACAGGGGACGGAAACACCATATATTTT,CASSLTGDGNTIYF
.,TRBV7-9,TRBJ2-3,.,TGTGCCAGCAGGACTCACAGGGATTTCGCAGATACGCAGTATTTT,CASRTHRDFADTQYF
.,TRBV7-2,TRBJ2-4,.,TGTGCCAGCAGCTTAGGTGGGCTAGCGAAGGGGGCCAAAAACATTCAGTACTTC,CASSLGGLAKGAKNIQYF
TRBD1,TRBV5-6,TRBJ1-2,.,TGTGCCAGCAGCTTGGGTGGCAGGGGGACCTCGGGCTACACCTTC,CASSLGGRGTSGYTF